The TCR beta chain described here comes from a study of blood T cell repertoires in COVID-19. Overall study context: From the United States, Italy and Spain came samples of acute and convalescent COVID-19. The analysed material was cDNA or gDNA that came from T cells, B-cell-depleted T cells, or PBMCs.

Trimming took off 0 bases at V and 7 bases at J, with 11 bases between the two ends. CDR1 and CDR2 from the germline V gene are SGHRS and YFSETQ. This CDR3 contains 13 residues. Source study methods: Nucleated cell counts were estimated from reference gene primer amplification. Using immunoSEQ multiplex PCR, the repertoire was profiled, and TCRdb retains in-frame clones only, with some absent. D and trimming were read from the DNA, whereas the V and J calls and clone size are those reported in that table. The sample lists over 200,000 clones, approximately 87% occurring once. The rearrangement links TRBV5-1 to TRBJ2-7; no definite D call. This clonotype was obtained from a woman aged 45-65 years with acute or convalescent COVID-19. The material sequenced was peripheral blood. The CDR3 sequence is CASSLASYEEQYF. The CDR3 region has the DNA TGCGCCAGCAGCTTGGCGAGTTACGAGGAGCAGTACTTC.